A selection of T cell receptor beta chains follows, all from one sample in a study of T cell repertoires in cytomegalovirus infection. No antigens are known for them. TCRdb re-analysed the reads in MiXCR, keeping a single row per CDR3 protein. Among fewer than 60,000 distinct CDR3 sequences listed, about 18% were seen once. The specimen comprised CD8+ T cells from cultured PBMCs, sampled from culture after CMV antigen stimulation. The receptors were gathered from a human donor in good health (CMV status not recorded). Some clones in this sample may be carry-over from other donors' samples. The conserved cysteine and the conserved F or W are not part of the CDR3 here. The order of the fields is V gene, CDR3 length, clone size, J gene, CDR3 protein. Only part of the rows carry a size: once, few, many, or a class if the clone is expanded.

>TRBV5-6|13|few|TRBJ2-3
ASSQTVSGTDTQY
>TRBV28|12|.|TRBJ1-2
ASSFRGPNYGYT
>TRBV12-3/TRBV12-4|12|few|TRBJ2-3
ASSFLPGADTQY
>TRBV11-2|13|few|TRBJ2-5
ASSSTPGLQETQY
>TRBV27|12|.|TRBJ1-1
ASSFGGGNAEAF
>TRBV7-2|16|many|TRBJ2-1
ASSLRGPWDRTGNEQF
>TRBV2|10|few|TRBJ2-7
ASNTNSYEQY
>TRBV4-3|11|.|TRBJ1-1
ASSRTGDTEAF
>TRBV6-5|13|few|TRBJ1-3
ASSYSQGSGNTIY
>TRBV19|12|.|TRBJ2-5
ASSISGYQETQY
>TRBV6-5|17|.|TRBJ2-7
ASSSLTVGLAGASYEQY
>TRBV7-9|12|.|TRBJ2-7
ASSLANRGIEQY
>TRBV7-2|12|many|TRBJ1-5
ASSLGQGNQPQH
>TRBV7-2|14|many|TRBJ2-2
ASSSQTASNTGELF
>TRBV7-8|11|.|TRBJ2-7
ASRRDRAYEQY
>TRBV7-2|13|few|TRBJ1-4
ASSPSGAGNEKLF
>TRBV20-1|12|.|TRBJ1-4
SASEGQGGAELF
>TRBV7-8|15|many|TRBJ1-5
ASSLTGTPYSNQPQH
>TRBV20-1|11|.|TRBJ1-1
SARGGQDTEAF
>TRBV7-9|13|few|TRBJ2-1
ASSLLGPKVDEQF
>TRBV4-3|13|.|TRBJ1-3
ASSLSGTAYNTIY
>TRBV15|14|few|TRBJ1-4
ATSRSSGATNEKLF
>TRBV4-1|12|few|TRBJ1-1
ASSQVVEGPEAF
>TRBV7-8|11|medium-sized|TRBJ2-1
ASSHAGAHEQF
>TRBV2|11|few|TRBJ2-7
ASAGQGAYEQY
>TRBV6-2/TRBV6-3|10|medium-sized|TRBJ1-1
ASSYGRTEAF
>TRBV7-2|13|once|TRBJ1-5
ASSLSDRRDQPQH
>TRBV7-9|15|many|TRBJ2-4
ASSSPAAAIAKNIQY
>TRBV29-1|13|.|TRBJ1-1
SVTGTESMNTEAF
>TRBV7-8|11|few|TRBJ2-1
ASSRHIYNEQF
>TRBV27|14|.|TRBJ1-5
ASSLGGIYSNQPQH
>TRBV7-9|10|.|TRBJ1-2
ASSVSGDGYT
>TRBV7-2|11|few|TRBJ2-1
ADEDGGYNEQF
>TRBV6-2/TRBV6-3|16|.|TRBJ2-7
ASSPKYTGTGPLYEQY
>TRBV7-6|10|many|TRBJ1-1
ASSPSGTQAF
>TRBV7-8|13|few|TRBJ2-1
ASSYNQGVYNEQF
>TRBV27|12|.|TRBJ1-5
ASSPDRGAQPQH
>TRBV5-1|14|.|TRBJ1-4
ASSPRRQGANEKLF
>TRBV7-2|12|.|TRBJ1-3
ASSRGQGVYTIY
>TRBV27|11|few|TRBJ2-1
ASSLYTYNEQF
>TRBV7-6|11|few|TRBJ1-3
ASSRVLGNTIY
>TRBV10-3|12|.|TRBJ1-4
AISDIYANEKLF
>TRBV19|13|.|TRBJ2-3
ASTRTGGDADTQY